The clone carrying this T cell receptor beta chain was observed a few times. Its antigen is currently unknown. This specimen belongs to a study of beta chain features in type 1 diabetes. At the level of the study: Across all samples, some 98 million sorted cells were examined.

Points from the study as a whole: Shortening of TCRB CDR3s, moderate but significant, appeared in all four CD4+ subsets of Type 1 diabetes patients. Within the patient group, naive, central memory and Treg TCRB repertoires appeared more similar to each other than within healthy donors.

TCRB transcripts that were expressed got sequenced, as all of the isolated RNA had been reverse transcribed. Only in-frame clones appear in the TCRdb table, and some are missing; sequencing was by immunoSEQ multiplex PCR. The sample shows fewer than 350,000 clones, 15% of them seen only once. Sequenced material: naive CD4+ T cells from blood. The source is a man younger than 30 with type 1 diabetes.

CDR3 protein: CASRWSGRYYNEQFF. The CDR3 DNA follows: TGTGCCAGCAGATGGAGCGGGAGATATTACAATGAGCAGTTCTTC. This chain uses TRBV2 with TRBJ2-1, with 8 bases aligning to TRBD2. Trimming took 6 bases from V and 4 from J; bases not matched to a gene: 8. Looked up from germline, CDR1 is SNHLY and CDR2 is FYNNEI. CDR3 length equals 15 residues.